Below are 5 T cell receptor beta chains sequenced from a single sample in a study of blood T cell repertoires in COVID-19. The assay was immunoSEQ multiplex PCR, and TCRdb's table has in-frame clones only and misses some. In the table there are more than 150,000 clones, around 85% of which are singletons. The specimen sequenced was peripheral blood. The receptors were gathered from a man between 65 and 85 years old with active or convalescent COVID-19.

The chain carries TRBV5-6 and TRBJ2-5, with TRBD2 matching 10 bases. Germline trimming cut 0 bases from V and 4 bases from J; bases unmatched to any gene: 0. CDR1 and CDR2 from the germline V gene are SGHDT and YYEEEE. The CDR3 has 14 amino acids. The CDR3 here is CASSLGTSGETQYF. The CDR3 DNA is TGTGCCAGCAGCTTGGGGACTAGCGGAGAGACCCAGTACTTC. Full variable domain (outside the CDR3, taken from reference TRBV5-6 and TRBJ2-5): DAGVTQSPTHLIKTRGQQVTLRCSPKSGHDTVSWYQQALGQGPQFIFQYYEEEERQRGNFPDRFSGHQFPNYSSELNVNALLLGDSALYLCASSLGTSGETQYFGPGTRLLVL.

V usage is TRBV3-1 (or the pseudogene TRBV3-2) and J usage is TRBJ2-1; D is possibly TRBD2 (7 bases). This CDR3 spans 15 amino acids. CDR1 and CDR2 (germline): LGHDT, YNNKEL (reference sequence). Trimming took off 4 bases at V and 2 bases at J, with 12 bases between the two ends. The CDR3 bases are TGTGCCAGCAGCCGTGCGGGGGCCCCCTACAATGAGCAGTTCTTC. It is translated as CASSRAGAPYNEQFF.

The gene calls are TRBV5-6 and TRBJ2-7; 8 bases are shared with TRBD1. The V gene end was trimmed by 4 bases and the J gene end by 3 bases; junction bases not matched to a gene: 9. CDR1 is SGHDT, CDR2 YYEEEE, per germline. This CDR3 region has 15 residues. The CDR3 DNA sequence: TGTGCCAGCAGCCCCGGTGCGACAGGGGACTACGAGCAGTACTTC. Translation: CASSPGATGDYEQYF.

V and J are TRBV6-2 or TRBV6-3 and TRBJ2-4; a possible D gene is TRBD2 (5 bases). Per the germline V gene, CDR1 is MNHEY and CDR2 is SVGEGT. Trimming stripped 0 bases from V and 0 bases from J, with 18 bases between. CDR3 length: 19 residues. CDR3 loop: CASSYSPGSAGLAKNIQYF. The CDR3 DNA follows: TGTGCCAGCAGTTACTCCCCCGGTTCCGCGGGCCTAGCCAAAAACATTCAGTACTTC.

The chain links TRBV12-2 to TRBJ2-1; the table gives TRBD2 as D, unverified against the DNA. TRBV12-2 is recorded as a pseudogene. The CDR3 covers 16 residues. CDR3 amino acids: CASRRFGLAATGEQFF. CDR3 in DNA: TGTGCAAGTCGCCGATTCGGACTAGCGGCTACAGGTGAGCAGTTCTTC.